This TCR beta chain stems from a study of T cells in Graves' hyperthyroidism and ophthalmopathy. Amplification yielded TCR beta CDR3 regions, with RNA transcripts as the source. TCR CDR3 regions were first amplified by RT-PCR with HTBI primers. One entry per CDR3 protein results from TCRdb running MiXCR on the multiplex PCR reads. This table has around 300,000 distinct CDR3 sequences, around 15% appearing once. This clonotype occurred many times. Its antigen is not identified. Study results and caveats: Ophthalmopathy got predicted by the model a median approximately 6.4 months before its onset. Stable hyperthyroidism was told apart from ophthalmopathy by a model built on 13 V-J features.

The junction had 7 bases not matched to a gene; V was cut back by 2 bases and J by 11 bases. Germline CDR1 MNHEY, CDR2 SMNVEV (reference sequence). This CDR3 spans 14 amino acids. Graves' hyperthyroidism showing no ophthalmopathy progression within 18 months was considered stable. Participants, patients aged 18 to 65, had newly diagnosed hyperthyroidism with a duration under 2 months. What was sequenced was blood. The V call is TRBV27, the J call TRBJ2-1, with 9 bases that match TRBD2. The source is a woman aged 40-49 years with Graves' hyperthyroidism. In DNA, the CDR3 is TGTGCCAGCAGTTTAGGAGCGACTAGCGGTAAGCAGTTCTTC. It specifies CASSLGATSGKQFF.